This T cell receptor (beta chain) is drawn from a study of blood T cell repertoires in COVID-19. About the research overall: T cells, B-cell-depleted T cells, or PBMCs provided the cDNA or gDNA that served as material.

The CDR3 covers 17 residues. After removal of 6 bases from V and 0 bases from J, the junction contained 11 bases not matched to a gene. CDR1 is SNHLY and CDR2 is FYNNEI in the germline V gene. The assay was immunoSEQ multiplex PCR, and TCRdb's table has in-frame clones only and misses some. The profile shows about 290,000 clones, 86% of them singletons. This clone came up once. The chain couples TRBV2 to TRBJ2-3, with 8 bases identical to TRBD1. Specimen: peripheral blood. This receptor was taken from a woman in her twenties or thirties with active or convalescent COVID-19. In DNA, the CDR3 is TGTGCCAGCAGCCCAACCCGGGACAGGCGAAGCACAGATACGCAGTATTTT. It specifies CASSPTRDRRSTDTQYF.